The 2 T cell receptor beta chains in this list originate from one sample, sequenced in a study of T cell repertoires and Cas9 in healthy adults. The repertoire was sequenced with immunoSEQ multiplex PCR; TCRdb's copy has only in-frame clones and lacks some. This table has about 13,000 clones, approximately 92% appearing once. The sample consisted of Tregs (CD4+, CD25+, CD127-, CD137-, CD154-) from PBMCs; culture status not recorded. These receptors all stem from a human donor in good health.

Only one count was recorded for this clone. The chain carries TRBV7-3 and TRBJ2-1; TRBD1 is a possible D gene (6 bases). CDR1 and CDR2 from the germline V gene are SGHTA and FQGTGA. V was clipped by 1 base and J by 3 bases, with 13 bases between them. The CDR3 is 16 residues long. For the CDR3, the DNA is TGTGCCAGCAGCTTAATGGGGGCAGGGGTCTACAATGAGCAGTTCTTC. Amino acids: CASSLMGAGVYNEQFF. The whole variable domain, filled in from reference TRBV7-3 and TRBJ2-1, reads GAGVSQTPSNKVTEKGKYVELRCDPISGHTALYWYRQSLGQGPEFLIYFQGTGAADDSGLPNDRFFAVRPEGSVSTLKIQRTERGDSAVYLCASSLMGAGVYNEQFFGPGTRLTVL.

V is TRBV19 and J is TRBJ1-5, with TRBD1 as a possible D gene (5 bases). The CDR3 consists of 14 residues. Germline V lookup: CDR1 LNHDA, CDR2 SQIVND (reference sequence). Trimming cost V 7 bases and J 0 bases, with 10 bases left between them. This CDR3 is CASKDDSSNQPQHF. The CDR3 coding sequence is TGTGCCAGTAAGGATGACAGTAGCAATCAGCCCCAGCATTTT. Based on the CDR3 plus reference TRBV19 and TRBJ1-5, the full variable domain is DGGITQSPKYLFRKEGQNVTLSCEQNLNHDAMYWYRQDPGQGLRLIYYSQIVNDFQKGDIAEGYSVSREKKESFPLTVTSAQKNPTAFYLCASKDDSSNQPQHFGDGTRLSIL.